Listed here are 3 T cell receptor beta chains from one sample, sequenced in a study of T cells in Graves' hyperthyroidism and ophthalmopathy. It was RNA transcripts that yielded the amplified TCR beta CDR3 regions. A set of HTBI primers served as the primers for a first-round RT-PCR of the TCR CDR3. TCRdb ran MiXCR on the multiplex PCR reads and lists one entry per CDR3 protein. This repertoire shows about 690,000 distinct CDR3 sequences, 17% found once; its top ten account for 15%. The source material was blood. These receptors were obtained from a man aged 45-65 years with Graves' hyperthyroidism.

This clonotype was recorded at least ten times. The genes are TRBV2 and TRBJ2-4; unclear D gene. Germline V lookup: CDR1 SNHLY, CDR2 FYNNEI. The CDR3 runs to 13 residues. Trimming shortened V by 4 bases and J by 9 bases, and 13 bases separated the two germline ends. The CDR3 coding sequence is TGTGCCAGCAGTGGCATAGAAATGGGCATTCAGTACTTC. Its translation is CASSGIEMGIQYF.

The chain employs TRBV25-1 and TRBJ1-1; weak D call: TRBD1 (6 bases). V lost 3 bases to trimming and J lost 3 bases, with 11 bases between them. The CDR3 runs to 14 residues. Germline CDR1 reads MGHDK; CDR2 reads SYGVNS. The CDR3 protein is CASSEGAPDTEAFF. DNA for the CDR3: TGTGCCAGCAGTGAGGGGGCGCCGGACACTGAAGCTTTCTTT.

The chain is built from TRBV10-2 and TRBJ1-5; 7 positions agree with TRBD1. Unmatched junction bases numbered 3, after V lost 4 bases and J lost 0 bases. The germline V gene has CDR1 WSHSY and CDR2 SAAADI. There are 15 residues in the CDR3. The CDR3 loop reads CASSVGTVSNQPQHF. The CDR3 DNA reads TGCGCCAGCAGTGTCGGGACAGTTAGCAATCAGCCCCAGCATTTT.